The 15 T cell receptor beta chains below come from one sample, sequenced in a study of T cell repertoires in cytomegalovirus infection. MiXCR, applied by TCRdb to the reads, yields one record per CDR3 protein. Of about 530,000 distinct CDR3 sequences listed, 26% are singletons. The sequenced sample was PBMCs. These receptors were taken from a human donor in good health (CMV status not recorded). Some clones in this sample may be carry-over from other donors' samples.

This clonotype turned up a few times. The chain is built from TRBV7-2 and TRBJ2-1; TRBD2 matches 11 bases. The length of the CDR3 is 15 residues. Germline values: CDR1 SGHTA, CDR2 FQGNSA. With 3 bases clipped from V and 7 bases from J, the junction kept 5 bases outside the gene matches. CDR3 sequence reads: CASSFSGRASNEQFF. The CDR3 nucleotides are TGTGCCAGCAGCTTTAGCGGGAGGGCTAGTAATGAGCAGTTCTTC.

The chain links TRBV14 to TRBJ2-3; the D gene is possibly TRBD2 (6 bases). CDR3 length: 14 amino acids. Germline loops: CDR1 SGHDN, CDR2 FVKESK. Between the trimmed V and J ends, which lost 5 bases and 1 base, there was a span of 10 bases. The CDR3 coding sequence is TGTGCCAGCAGCGGCCAGCGGGGCACAGATACGCAGTATTTT. Encoded protein: CASSGQRGTDTQYF.

The table lists this clonotype with a few counts. J is TRBJ1-5 and V is TRBV5-4; D is undetermined. CDR3 size: 12 residues. The ends were cut back, 3 bases at V and 14 bases at J, with 15 bases in the middle. The germline V gene has CDR1 SGHNT and CDR2 YYREEE (reference sequence). CDR3 in DNA: TGTGCCAGCAGCTCGGCGGGAGGGATTAAGCATTTT. It codes for CASSSAGGIKHF.

The CDR3 spells CASSPRTSGELFF. The CDR3 DNA sequence: TGTGCCAGCAGCCCCCGGACTAGCGGGGAGCTGTTTTTT. The chain recombines TRBV7-2 with TRBJ2-2; TRBD2 agrees at 7 bases. CDR1 is SGHTA, CDR2 FQGNSA, per germline. There are 13 residues in the CDR3. J gave up 7 bases and V 5 bases, and 4 bases lay outside the gene matches.

The genes are TRBV7-7 and TRBJ2-2; D is unclear. There are 15 residues in the CDR3. Germline V gene sequence: CDR1 SSHAT, CDR2 FNYEAQ (reference sequence). Trimming left V 3 bases short and J 1 base short, with 9 bases between. The CDR3 loop is CASSFGNRNTGELFF. DNA for the CDR3: TGTGCCAGCAGCTTTGGAAACAGGAACACCGGGGAGCTGTTTTTT.

The rearrangement uses TRBV6-5 and TRBJ2-2; possibly TRBD2 for D (6 bases). The CDR3 length is 14 residues. The germline V and J ends were trimmed by 2 bases and 5 bases, with 9 bases remaining between them. CDR1 is MNHEY, CDR2 SVGAGI, per germline. CDR3 nucleotide sequence: TGTGCCAGCAGTTACACCCGGGGGACCGGGGAGCTGTTTTTT. This encodes CASSYTRGTGELFF.

The rearrangement joins TRBV5-1 to TRBJ2-4; TRBD2 agrees at 13 bases. V dropped 4 bases and J dropped 3; count of bases not matched to a gene: 7. The CDR3 is made up of 17 amino acids. Germline CDR1 is SGHRS and CDR2 is YFSETQ. The CDR3, as DNA: TGCGCCAGCAGCCCAGGACTAGCGGGAGCCGACAAAAACATTCAGTACTTC. Translation gives CASSPGLAGADKNIQYF. Based on the CDR3 plus reference TRBV5-1 and TRBJ2-4, the full variable domain is KAGVTQTPRYLIKTRGQQVTLSCSPISGHRSVSWYQQTPGQGLQFLFEYFSETQRNKGNFPGRFSGRQFSNSRSEMNVSTLELGDSALYLCASSPGLAGADKNIQYFGAGTRLSVL.

The chain uses TRBV7-9 and TRBJ2-7, with D perhaps TRBD2 (7 bases). Trimming took off 2 bases at V and 1 base at J, with 12 bases between the two ends. The CDR3 covers 15 residues. Germline values: CDR1 SEHNR, CDR2 FQNEAQ (reference sequence). The CDR3 bases are TGTGCCAGCAGCTTAACAGGGACTAAGTCCTACGAGCAGTACTTC. Protein: CASSLTGTKSYEQYF.

This chain uses TRBV20-1 with TRBJ1-2, with 7 bases fitting TRBD1. Germline V gives CDR1 DFQATT, CDR2 SNEGSKA (reference sequence). This CDR3 is built from 14 residues. Here the CDR3 reads CSLKGARSDYGYTF. The CDR3 nucleotides read TGCAGCTTAAAGGGGGCCAGATCTGACTATGGCTACACCTTC.

This clonotype occurred a few times. The rearrangement links TRBV12-3 or TRBV12-4 to TRBJ2-3; TRBD1 matches 7 bases. With 6 bases clipped from V and 3 bases from J, the junction kept 3 bases outside the gene matches. This CDR3 is built from 13 residues. CDR3 nucleotide sequence: TGTGCCAGCAGGACGACAGGGACAGATACGCAGTATTTT. Its protein product is CASRTTGTDTQYF.

The rearrangement joins TRBV4-3 to TRBJ2-5, with 8 bases aligning to TRBD1. CDR1 LGHNA and CDR2 YSLEER come from the germline V gene. Losses at the gene ends were 3 bases for V and 1 base for J; bases not matched to a gene: 10. The CDR3 extends over 17 amino acids. Here the CDR3 reads CASSQIQGARGQETQYF. Written as DNA, the CDR3 is TGCGCCAGCAGCCAGATTCAGGGGGCGCGGGGCCAAGAGACCCAGTACTTC.

The chain links TRBV27 to TRBJ2-3; D is perhaps TRBD1 (6 bases). Germline loops: CDR1 MNHEY, CDR2 SMNVEV (reference sequence). This CDR3 is 16 amino acids long. Trimming left V 6 bases short and J 1 base short, with 17 bases between. Here the CDR3 reads CASSTHRDRGTDTQYF. The CDR3 bases are TGTGCCAGCAGCACACACAGGGACCGTGGCACAGATACGCAGTATTTT.

This clonotype was observed at least ten times. V is TRBV7-2 and J is TRBJ1-3; tentatively, D is TRBD1 (5 bases). The germline V gene has CDR1 SGHTA and CDR2 FQGNSA. V dropped 5 bases and J dropped 0 bases, with 26 bases sitting between them. The CDR3 covers 20 residues. The CDR3 DNA follows: TGTGCCAGCAGCGCCCACAGCATGGGGGTCACTATATCCTCTGGAAACACCATATATTTT. It is translated as CASSAHSMGVTISSGNTIYF.

The table lists this clonotype with a few counts. The chain has TRBV5-4 and TRBJ2-5; D not certain. The CDR3 has 15 residues. Trimming cost V 0 bases and J 5 bases, with 14 bases left between them. CDR1 is SGHNT and CDR2 is YYREEE in the germline V gene (reference sequence). The CDR3 coding sequence is TGTGCCAGCAGCTTGGTTCCCCGGCCGATGGAGACCCAGTACTTC. It codes for CASSLVPRPMETQYF.

This clonotype has a handful of counts. The chain combines TRBV5-4 with TRBJ2-1; the D is unclear. This CDR3 region has 12 residues. The germline CDR1 and CDR2 sequences are SGHNT and YYREEE (reference sequence). V was clipped by 2 bases and J by 10 bases, with 10 bases between them. CDR3 DNA sequence: TGTGCCAGCAGCTTCCGAAGCAGCGAGCAGTTCTTC. It codes for CASSFRSSEQFF.